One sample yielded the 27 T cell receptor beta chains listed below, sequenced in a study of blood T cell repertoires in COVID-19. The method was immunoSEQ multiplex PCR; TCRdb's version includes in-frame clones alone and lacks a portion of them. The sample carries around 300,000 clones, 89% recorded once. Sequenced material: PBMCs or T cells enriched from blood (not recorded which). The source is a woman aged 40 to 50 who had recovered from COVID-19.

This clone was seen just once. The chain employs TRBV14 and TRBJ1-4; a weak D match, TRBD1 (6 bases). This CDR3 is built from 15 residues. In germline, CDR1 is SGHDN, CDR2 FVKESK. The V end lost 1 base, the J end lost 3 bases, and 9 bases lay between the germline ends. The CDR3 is CASSQAQGANEKLFF. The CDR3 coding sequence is TGTGCCAGCAGCCAAGCACAGGGCGCTAATGAAAAACTGTTTTTT.

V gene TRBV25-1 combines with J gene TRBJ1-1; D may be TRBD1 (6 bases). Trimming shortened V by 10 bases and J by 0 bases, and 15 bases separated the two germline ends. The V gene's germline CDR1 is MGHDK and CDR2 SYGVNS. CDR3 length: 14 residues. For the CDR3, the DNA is TGTGCCACCCGGGGGGGCGGGATGAACACTGAAGCTTTCTTT. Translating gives CATRGGGMNTEAFF.

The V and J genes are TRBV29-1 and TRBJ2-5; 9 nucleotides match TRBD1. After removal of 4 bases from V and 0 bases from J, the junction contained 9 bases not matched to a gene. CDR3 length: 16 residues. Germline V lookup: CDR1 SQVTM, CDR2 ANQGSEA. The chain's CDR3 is CSVADRGAWYQETQYF. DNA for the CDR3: TGCAGCGTTGCTGACAGGGGGGCCTGGTACCAAGAGACCCAGTACTTC.

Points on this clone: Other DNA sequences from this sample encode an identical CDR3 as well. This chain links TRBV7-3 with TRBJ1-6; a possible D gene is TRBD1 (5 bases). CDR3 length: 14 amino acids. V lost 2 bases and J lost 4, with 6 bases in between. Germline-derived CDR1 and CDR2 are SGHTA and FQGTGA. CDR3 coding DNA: TGTGCCAGCAGCTTAGGGGGGTATAATTCACCCCTCCACTTT. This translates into CASSLGGYNSPLHF.

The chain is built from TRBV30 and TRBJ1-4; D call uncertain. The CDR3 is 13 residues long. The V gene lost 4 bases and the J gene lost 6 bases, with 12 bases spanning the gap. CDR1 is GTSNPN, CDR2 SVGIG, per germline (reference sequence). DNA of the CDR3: TGTGCCTGGACCTCTGGGCCTTATGAAAAACTGTTTTTT. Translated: CAWTSGPYEKLFF.

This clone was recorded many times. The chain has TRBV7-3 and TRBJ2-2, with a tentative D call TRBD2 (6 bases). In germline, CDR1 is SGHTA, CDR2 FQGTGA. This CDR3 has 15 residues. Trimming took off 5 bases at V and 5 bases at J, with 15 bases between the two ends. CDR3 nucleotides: TGTGCCAGCAGCCTCGACGGGAGTAAGACCGGGGAGCTGTTTTTT. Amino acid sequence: CASSLDGSKTGELFF. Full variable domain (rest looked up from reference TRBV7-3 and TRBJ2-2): GAGVSQTPSNKVTEKGKYVELRCDPISGHTALYWYRQSLGQGPEFLIYFQGTGAADDSGLPNDRFFAVRPEGSVSTLKIQRTERGDSAVYLCASSLDGSKTGELFFGEGSRLTVL.

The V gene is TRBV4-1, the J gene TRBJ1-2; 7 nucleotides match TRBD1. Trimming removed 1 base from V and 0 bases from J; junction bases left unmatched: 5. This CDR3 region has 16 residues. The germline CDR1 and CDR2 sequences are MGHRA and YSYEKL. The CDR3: CASSQAPQGANYGYTF. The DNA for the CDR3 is TGCGCCAGCAGCCAAGCACCCCAGGGGGCTAACTATGGCTACACCTTC.

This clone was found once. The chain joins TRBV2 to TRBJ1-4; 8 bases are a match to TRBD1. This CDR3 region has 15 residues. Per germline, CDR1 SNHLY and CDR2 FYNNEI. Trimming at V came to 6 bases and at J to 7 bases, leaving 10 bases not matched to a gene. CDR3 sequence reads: CASRATTGGFEKLFF. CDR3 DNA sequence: TGTGCCAGCAGGGCGACCACAGGGGGATTTGAAAAACTGTTTTTT.

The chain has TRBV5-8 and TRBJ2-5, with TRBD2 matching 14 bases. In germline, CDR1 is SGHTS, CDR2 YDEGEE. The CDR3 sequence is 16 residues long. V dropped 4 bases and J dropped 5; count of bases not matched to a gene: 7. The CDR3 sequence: CASSRGLAGVVETQYF. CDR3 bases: TGTGCCAGCAGCCGGGGACTAGCGGGGGTGGTTGAGACCCAGTACTTC.

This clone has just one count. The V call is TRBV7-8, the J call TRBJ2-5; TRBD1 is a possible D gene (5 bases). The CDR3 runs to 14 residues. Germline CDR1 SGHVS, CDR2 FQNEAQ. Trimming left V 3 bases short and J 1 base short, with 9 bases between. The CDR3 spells CASSLDITQETQYF. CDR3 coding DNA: TGTGCCAGCAGCTTGGACATAACCCAAGAGACCCAGTACTTC. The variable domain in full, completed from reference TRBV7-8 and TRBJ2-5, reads GAGVSQSPRYKVAKRGQDVALRCDPISGHVSLFWYQQALGQGPEFLTYFQNEAQLDKSGLPSDRFFAERPEGSVSTLKIQRTQQEDSAVYLCASSLDITQETQYFGPGTRLLVL.

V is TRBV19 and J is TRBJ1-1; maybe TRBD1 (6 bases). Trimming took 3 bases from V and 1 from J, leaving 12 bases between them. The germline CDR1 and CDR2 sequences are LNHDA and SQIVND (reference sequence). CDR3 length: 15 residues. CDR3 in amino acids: CASSIFGRGNTEAFF. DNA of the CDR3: TGTGCCAGTAGTATCTTTGGCAGGGGGAACACTGAAGCTTTCTTT. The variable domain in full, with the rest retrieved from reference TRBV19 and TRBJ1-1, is DGGITQSPKYLFRKEGQNVTLSCEQNLNHDAMYWYRQDPGQGLRLIYYSQIVNDFQKGDIAEGYSVSREKKESFPLTVTSAQKNPTAFYLCASSIFGRGNTEAFFGQGTRLTVV.

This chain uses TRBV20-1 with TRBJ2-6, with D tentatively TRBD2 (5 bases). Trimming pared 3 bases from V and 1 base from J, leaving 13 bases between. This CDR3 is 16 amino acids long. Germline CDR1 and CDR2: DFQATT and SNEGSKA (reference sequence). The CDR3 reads CSASNRGQSGANVLTF. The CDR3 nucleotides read TGCAGTGCTAGTAACAGAGGGCAATCTGGGGCCAACGTCCTGACTTTC.

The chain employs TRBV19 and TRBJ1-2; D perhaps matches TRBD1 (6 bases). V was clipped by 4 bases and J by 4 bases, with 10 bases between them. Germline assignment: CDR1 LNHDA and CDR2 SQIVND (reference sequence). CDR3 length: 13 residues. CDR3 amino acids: CASSTDRFYGYTF. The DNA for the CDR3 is TGTGCCAGTAGTACCGACAGGTTCTATGGCTACACCTTC.

The CDR3 sequence: CATSEAGAETDTQYF. The CDR3 DNA follows: TGTGCCACCAGTGAAGCGGGAGCTGAAACAGATACGCAGTATTTT. The V gene is TRBV24-1, the J gene TRBJ2-3; the match to TRBD2 covers 8 bases. The CDR3 runs 15 residues. Per germline, CDR1 KGHDR and CDR2 SFDVKD. With V trimmed by 4 bases and J by 3 bases, 5 bases remained unmatched.

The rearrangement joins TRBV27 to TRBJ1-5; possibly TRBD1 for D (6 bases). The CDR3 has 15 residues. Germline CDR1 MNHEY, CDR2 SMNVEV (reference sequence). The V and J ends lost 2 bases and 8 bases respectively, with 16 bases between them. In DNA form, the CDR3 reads TGTGCCAGCAGTTTAGGGGGGGGACATGGGAAGCCCCAGCATTTT. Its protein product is CASSLGGGHGKPQHF.

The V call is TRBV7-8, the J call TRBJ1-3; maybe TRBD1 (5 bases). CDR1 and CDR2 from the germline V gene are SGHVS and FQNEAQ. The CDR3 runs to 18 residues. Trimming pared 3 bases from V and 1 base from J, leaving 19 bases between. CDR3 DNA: TGTGCCAGCAGCTTGGATTCTCGTCCAGGGAAGTCTGGAAACACCATATATTTT. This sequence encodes CASSLDSRPGKSGNTIYF.

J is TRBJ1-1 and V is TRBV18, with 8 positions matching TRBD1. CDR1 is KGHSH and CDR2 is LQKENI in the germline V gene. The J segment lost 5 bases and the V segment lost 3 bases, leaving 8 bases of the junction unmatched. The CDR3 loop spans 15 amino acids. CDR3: CASSPGQVRGTEAFF. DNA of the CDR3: TGTGCCAGCTCACCGGGACAGGTCAGAGGGACTGAAGCTTTCTTT. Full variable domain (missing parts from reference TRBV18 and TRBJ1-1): NAGVMQNPRHLVRRRGQEARLRCSPMKGHSHVYWYRQLPEEGLKFMVYLQKENIIDESGMPKERFSAEFPKEGPSILRIQQVVRGDSAAYFCASSPGQVRGTEAFFGQGTRLTVV.

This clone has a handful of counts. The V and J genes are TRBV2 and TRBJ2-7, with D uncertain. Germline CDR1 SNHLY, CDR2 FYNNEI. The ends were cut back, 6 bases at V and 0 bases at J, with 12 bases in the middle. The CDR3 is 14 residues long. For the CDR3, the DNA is TGTGCCAGCAGCGACAACTCCCTCTCCTACGAGCAGTACTTC. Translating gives CASSDNSLSYEQYF.

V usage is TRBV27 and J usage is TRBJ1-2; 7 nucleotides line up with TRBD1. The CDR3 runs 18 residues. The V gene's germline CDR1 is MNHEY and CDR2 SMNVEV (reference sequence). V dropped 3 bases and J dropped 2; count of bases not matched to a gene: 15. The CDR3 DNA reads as TGTGCCAGCAGTTTTCTGAGGACAGGACCCGGTGGAAACTATGGCTACACCTTC. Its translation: CASSFLRTGPGGNYGYTF.

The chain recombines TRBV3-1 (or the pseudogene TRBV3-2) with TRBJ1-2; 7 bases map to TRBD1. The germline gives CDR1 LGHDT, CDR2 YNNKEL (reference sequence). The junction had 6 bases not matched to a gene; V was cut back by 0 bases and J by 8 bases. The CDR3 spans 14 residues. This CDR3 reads CASSQDSNRGGYTF. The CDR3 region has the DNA TGTGCCAGCAGCCAAGACTCGAACAGGGGCGGCTACACCTTC.

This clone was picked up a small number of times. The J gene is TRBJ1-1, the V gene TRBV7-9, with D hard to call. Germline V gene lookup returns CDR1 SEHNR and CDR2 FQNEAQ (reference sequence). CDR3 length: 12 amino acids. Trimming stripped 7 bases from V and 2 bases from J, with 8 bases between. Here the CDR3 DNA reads TGTGCCAGCACACAGATTAACACTGAAGCTTTCTTT. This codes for CASTQINTEAFF.

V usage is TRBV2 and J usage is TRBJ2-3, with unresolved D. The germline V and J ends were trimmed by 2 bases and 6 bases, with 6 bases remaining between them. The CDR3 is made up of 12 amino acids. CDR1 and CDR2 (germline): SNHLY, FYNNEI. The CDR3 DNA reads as TGTGCCAGCAGTGAATATGTGGATACGCAGTATTTT. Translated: CASSEYVDTQYF.

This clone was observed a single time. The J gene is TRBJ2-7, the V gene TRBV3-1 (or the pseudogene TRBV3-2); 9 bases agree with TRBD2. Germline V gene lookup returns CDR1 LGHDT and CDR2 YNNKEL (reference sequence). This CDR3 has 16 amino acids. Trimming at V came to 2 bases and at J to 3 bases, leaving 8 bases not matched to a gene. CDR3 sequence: CASSQPLAGTFYEQYF. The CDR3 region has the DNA TGTGCCAGCAGCCAACCCCTAGCGGGGACTTTCTACGAGCAGTACTTC.

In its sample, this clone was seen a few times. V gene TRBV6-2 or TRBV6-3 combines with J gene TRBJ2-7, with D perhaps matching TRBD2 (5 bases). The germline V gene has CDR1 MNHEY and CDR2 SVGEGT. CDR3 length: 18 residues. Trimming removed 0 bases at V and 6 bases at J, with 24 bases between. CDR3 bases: TGTGCCAGCAGTTACTCCCCGGGTCGGGGATGGGTTTTGAGCGAGCAGTACTTC. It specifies CASSYSPGRGWVLSEQYF.

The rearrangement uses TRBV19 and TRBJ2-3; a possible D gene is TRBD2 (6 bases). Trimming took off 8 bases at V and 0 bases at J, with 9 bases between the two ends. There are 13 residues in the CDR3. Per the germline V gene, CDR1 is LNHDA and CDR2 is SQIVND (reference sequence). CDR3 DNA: TGTGCCAGTGTGAGCGGGAGCACAGATACGCAGTATTTT. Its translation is CASVSGSTDTQYF.

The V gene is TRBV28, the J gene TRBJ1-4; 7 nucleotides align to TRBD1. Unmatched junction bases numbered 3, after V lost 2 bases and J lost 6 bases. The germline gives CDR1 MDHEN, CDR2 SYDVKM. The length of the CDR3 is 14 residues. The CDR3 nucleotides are TGTGCCAGCAGTTTAAGAGGGGGCTATGAAAAACTGTTTTTT. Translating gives CASSLRGGYEKLFF.

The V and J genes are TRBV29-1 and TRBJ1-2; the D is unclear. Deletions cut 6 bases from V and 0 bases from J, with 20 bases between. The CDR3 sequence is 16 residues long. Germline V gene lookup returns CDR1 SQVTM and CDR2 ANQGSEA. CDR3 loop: CSVRGLTASSNYGYTF. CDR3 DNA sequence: TGCAGCGTGCGAGGACTTACGGCTTCGTCTAACTATGGCTACACCTTC.